This T cell receptor (beta chain) was sequenced in a study of blood T cell repertoires in COVID-19. Study context: The United States, Italy and Spain were the sources of the acute and convalescent COVID-19 samples.

Data came from immunoSEQ multiplex PCR; TCRdb stores just in-frame clones and leaves some out. The sample has 150,000 to 200,000 clones; around 81% are singletons. Germline CDR1 is SGHAT and CDR2 is FQNNGV. This CDR3 spans 18 amino acids. The V segment lost 5 bases and the J segment 2 bases; nucleotides outside the gene matches: 17. The V call is TRBV11-2, the J call TRBJ1-2; TRBD1 matches at 7 bases. Sample: peripheral blood. The source of this sequence is a human donor with acute or convalescent COVID-19. The donor label of this sample is uncertain. The CDR3, as DNA: TGTGCCAGCAGCGATTATAGGAAAAGGAGACAGGGCAACTATGGCTACACCTTC. Translation gives CASSDYRKRRQGNYGYTF.